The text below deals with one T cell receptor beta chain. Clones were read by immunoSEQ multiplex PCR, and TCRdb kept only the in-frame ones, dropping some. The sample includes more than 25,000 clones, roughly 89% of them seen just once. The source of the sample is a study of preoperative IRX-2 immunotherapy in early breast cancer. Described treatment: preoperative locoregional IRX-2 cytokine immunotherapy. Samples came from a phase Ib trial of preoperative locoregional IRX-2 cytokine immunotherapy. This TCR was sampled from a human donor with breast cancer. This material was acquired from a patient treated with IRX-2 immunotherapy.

The chain's CDR3 is CAGSEGRNYGYTF. The CDR3 DNA reads as TGTGCCGGGAGTGAGGGTCGGAACTATGGCTACACCTTC. The V gene is TRBV6-6, the J gene TRBJ1-2; D is undetermined. Germline V lookup: CDR1 MNHNY, CDR2 SVGAGI (reference sequence). The CDR3 has 13 residues. The V and J ends lost 11 bases and 2 bases respectively, with 15 bases between them.